The 13 T cell receptor beta chains below come from one sample, sequenced in a study of response to subunit inactivated influenza vaccine. Each CDR3 protein is one row after TCRdb ran MiXCR on the RT-PCR reads. This sample has roughly 780,000 distinct CDR3 sequences, with approximately 17% found just once. The source material was PBMCs from blood, sampled 5 days after vaccination. Receptor source: a man aged 45-65 years who received an inactivated influenza vaccine.

CDR3 in DNA: TGTGCCAGCAGCTTTAGTAGGGGGACCACCGGGGAGCTGTTTTTT. Protein sequence: CASSFSRGTTGELFF. V and J are TRBV7-6 and TRBJ2-2, with a possible D match to TRBD1 (6 bases). V lost 3 bases, J lost 4 bases, and 12 bases lay in between. CDR3 size: 15 residues. Germline CDR1 is SGHVS and CDR2 is FNYEAQ.

This sequence joins TRBV12-3 or TRBV12-4 and TRBJ1-3, with D unresolved. Trimming stripped 1 base from V and 2 bases from J, with 12 bases between. The CDR3 length is 16 residues. CDR3 residues: CASSLGHLAAGNTIYF. The DNA for the CDR3 is TGTGCCAGCAGTTTAGGGCATTTGGCGGCTGGAAACACCATATATTTT.

This clonotype was picked up a small number of times. The chain carries TRBV4-3 and TRBJ2-1; 7 bases agree with TRBD2. V shed 0 bases and J 2 bases; nucleotides not matched to a gene: 7. The CDR3 is 17 amino acids. Germline lookup yields CDR1 LGHNA and CDR2 YSLEER. The chain's CDR3 is CASSQEPPTSTYNEQFF. For the CDR3, the DNA is TGCGCCAGCAGCCAAGAACCGCCGACTAGCACCTACAATGAGCAGTTCTTC.

The chain has TRBV4-2 and TRBJ2-1; D remains unclear. Germline V gene data show CDR1 as LGHNA and CDR2 as YNFKEQ. This CDR3 comprises 15 residues. V lost 4 bases to trimming and J lost 4 bases, with 14 bases between them. CDR3 sequence: CASSPEQEIYNEQFF. CDR3 bases: TGTGCCAGCAGCCCCGAGCAGGAGATTTACAATGAGCAGTTCTTC.

This clonotype was counted a few times. This rearrangement joins TRBV20-1 to TRBJ1-1, with D unresolved. The V and J ends lost 6 bases and 2 bases respectively, with 19 bases between them. The CDR3 runs 15 residues. The germline V gene has CDR1 DFQATT and CDR2 SNEGSKA (reference sequence). The CDR3 DNA reads TGCAGTGCCTTCTCCTCCGCGGGGTCCAACACTGAAGCTTTCTTT. It codes for CSAFSSAGSNTEAFF.

This clonotype occurred a few times. The rearrangement links TRBV6-2 or TRBV6-3 to TRBJ2-1; D gene unclear. The CDR3 runs 13 residues. Trimming stripped 6 bases from V and 4 bases from J, with 10 bases between. Germline assignment: CDR1 MNHEY and CDR2 SVGEGT. The CDR3 DNA reads TGTGCCAGCAGCCAGAACCCTTACAATGAGCAGTTCTTC. Its protein product is CASSQNPYNEQFF.

The chain recombines TRBV9 with TRBJ1-1, with 8 bases fitting TRBD1. Germline values: CDR1 SGDLS, CDR2 YYNGEE. Trimming at V came to 4 bases and at J to 7 bases, leaving 12 bases not matched to a gene. The CDR3 loop spans 15 amino acids. CDR3 in DNA: TGTGCCAGCAGCTTTCAGGACAGGGCGGGAGGTGAAGCTTTCTTT. It specifies CASSFQDRAGGEAFF.

This clonotype showed up just a few times. Here the CDR3 reads CASSQGLNQPQHF. The DNA of the CDR3 is TGCGCCAGCAGCCAAGGCCTTAATCAGCCCCAGCATTTT. The V and J genes are TRBV4-1 and TRBJ1-5; D gene unclear. The CDR3 sequence is 13 residues long. Germline V gene lookup returns CDR1 MGHRA and CDR2 YSYEKL. Trimming stripped 1 base from V and 4 bases from J, with 5 bases between.

This clonotype has a handful of counts. The chain is built from TRBV28 and TRBJ1-5; tentative D call: TRBD1 (5 bases). Trimming shortened V by 7 bases and J by 6 bases, and 19 bases separated the two germline ends. CDR3 size: 15 residues. Germline CDR1 MDHEN, CDR2 SYDVKM. The CDR3 here is CASTPGVKAGQPQHF. The CDR3 DNA sequence: TGTGCCAGCACTCCGGGGGTCAAGGCGGGTCAGCCCCAGCATTTT.

The chain couples TRBV7-6 to TRBJ2-1; a weak D match, TRBD1 (6 bases). Trimming pared 2 bases from V and 0 bases from J, leaving 11 bases between. Per germline, CDR1 SGHVS and CDR2 FNYEAQ. The CDR3 is 16 residues long. The CDR3 nucleotides read TGTGCCAGCAGCTTAAAAACAGGGAGCTCCTACAATGAGCAGTTCTTC. The encoded protein is CASSLKTGSSYNEQFF.

Only a few counts were recorded for this clonotype. This chain links TRBV5-1 with TRBJ2-7; TRBD1 aligns across 7 bases. The CDR3 has 16 residues. V lost 4 bases to trimming and J lost 3 bases; unmatched junction nucleotides: 13. Germline V gene lookup returns CDR1 SGHRS and CDR2 YFSETQ. CDR3 DNA: TGCGCCAGCAGCAGGCAACCGGGACAGCAAAACTACGAGCAGTACTTC. Protein sequence: CASSRQPGQQNYEQYF. Based on the CDR3 plus reference TRBV5-1 and TRBJ2-7, the full variable domain is KAGVTQTPRYLIKTRGQQVTLSCSPISGHRSVSWYQQTPGQGLQFLFEYFSETQRNKGNFPGRFSGRQFSNSRSEMNVSTLELGDSALYLCASSRQPGQQNYEQYFGPGTRLTVT.

In this sample, this clonotype turned up a few times. J is TRBJ2-2 and V is TRBV7-2, with a tentative D call TRBD1 (7 bases). V shed 5 bases and J shed 5 bases, with 15 bases lying between them. The CDR3 contains 15 residues. The germline V gene has CDR1 SGHTA and CDR2 FQGNSA. Written as DNA, the CDR3 is TGTGCCAGCAGCCCTCGACAGGGAGGTACCGGGGAGCTGTTTTTT. Its protein is CASSPRQGGTGELFF. Based on the CDR3 plus reference TRBV7-2 and TRBJ2-2, the full variable domain is GAGVSQSPSNKVTEKGKDVELRCDPISGHTALYWYRQSLGQGLEFLIYFQGNSAPDKSGLPSDRFSAERTGGSVSTLTIQRTQQEDSAVYLCASSPRQGGTGELFFGEGSRLTVL.

This clonotype has a handful of counts. V gene TRBV20-1 combines with J gene TRBJ1-2, with 7 bases aligning to TRBD1. The CDR3 is 13 residues long. The germline V gene has CDR1 DFQATT and CDR2 SNEGSKA (reference sequence). J was trimmed by 4 bases and V by 2 bases; bases with no gene match: 4. The CDR3 loop is CSARNRGAYGYTF. The CDR3 nucleotides are TGCAGTGCTAGAAACAGGGGAGCCTATGGCTACACCTTC.